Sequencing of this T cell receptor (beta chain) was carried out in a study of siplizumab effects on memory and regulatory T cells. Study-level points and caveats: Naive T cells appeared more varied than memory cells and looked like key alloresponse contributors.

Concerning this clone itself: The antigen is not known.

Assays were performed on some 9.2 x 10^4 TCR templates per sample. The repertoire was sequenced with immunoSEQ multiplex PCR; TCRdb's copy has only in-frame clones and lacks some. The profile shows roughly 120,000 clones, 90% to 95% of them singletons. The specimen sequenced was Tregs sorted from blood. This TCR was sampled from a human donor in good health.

The DNA for the CDR3 is TGTGCCAGCTTTACAGGAAGGCTGTCGGCCTACGAGCAGTACTTC. Translating it yields CASFTGRLSAYEQYF. The chain uses TRBV6-5 and TRBJ2-7, with a weak D call TRBD1 (5 bases). The CDR3 contains 15 residues. Trimming removed 8 bases at V and 2 bases at J, with 19 bases between. Germline V gene data show CDR1 as MNHEY and CDR2 as SVGAGI.